This TCR beta chain was found in a study of shared clonotypes between healthy human individuals. The wider study: Aged between 18 and 49, the donors were a couple of women and a few men. Findings of the study overall: Large depth notwithstanding, sorted-subset sequencing proved incomplete by rarefaction.

Libraries were prepared by immunoSEQ multiplex PCR; TCRdb keeps only in-frame clonotypes and omits some of them. The sample lists about 2.3 million clones; about nine tenths were seen once. With respect to this clone: Its antigen is currently unknown.

CDR1 and CDR2 from the germline V gene are MDHEN and SYDVKM. The V and J ends lost 5 bases and 4 bases respectively, with 14 bases between them. This CDR3 spans 14 amino acids. Only Caucasian adults living in Nashville, Tennessee made up the donor group. In the CD4+ fraction, cells were divided into CD45RA+ naive and CD45RA-negative memory subsets. The chain recombines TRBV28 with TRBJ1-1; D may be TRBD1 (5 bases). The sequencing sample was made of naive CD4+ T cells from PBMCs. Subset denoted: CD45RA+ positively selected. This receptor was identified in a young man in good health. Some clones in this sample may be carry-over from other donors' samples. CDR3: CASSRRERATEAFF. For the CDR3, the DNA is TGTGCCAGCAGTCGCAGGGAGCGGGCCACTGAAGCTTTCTTT.